These T cell receptor beta chains were read from a single sample in a study of T cell repertoires in cytomegalovirus infection. TCRdb ran MiXCR on the reads and lists one entry per CDR3 protein. The sample comprises some 450,000 distinct CDR3 sequences, about a third of which are singletons, and about an eighth rests with the top ten. The specimen sequenced was PBMCs. The receptors shown here come from a human donor in good health (CMV status not recorded). Some clones in this sample may be carry-over from other donors' samples. Both conserved end residues are part of each CDR3. A D gene is named only where the DNA matches it firmly. Size tells how often a clone was seen (once, few, many) or the class of an expanded clone, and some rows leave it out.

TRBJ1-6	many	TRBV7-3	.	CASSIGASSSNSPLHF	TGTGCCAGCAGCATTGGGGCGAGCTCAAGTAATTCACCCCTCCACTTT
TRBJ2-1	.	TRBV7-2	TRBD2	CASSLGSGGGVEPFF	TGTGCCAGCAGCTTAGGTAGCGGGGGGGGGGTTGAGCCGTTCTTC
TRBJ1-5	few	TRBV19	TRBD1	CASTPTGNQPQHF	TGTGCCAGTACCCCGACAGGGAACCAGCCCCAGCATTTT
TRBJ1-6	few	TRBV20-1	.	CSARQGPTNSPLHF	TGCAGTGCTAGACAGGGACCAACCAATTCACCCCTCCACTTT
TRBJ2-2	few	TRBV19	.	CASSSDRFSGELFF	TGTGCCAGTAGTTCGGACCGATTCTCCGGGGAGCTGTTTTTT
TRBJ1-2	.	TRBV6-2/TRBV6-3	TRBD1	CASRRTGQLYGYTF	TGTGCCAGCAGACGGACAGGCCAACTTTATGGCTACACCTTC
TRBJ2-2	.	TRBV12-3/TRBV12-4	.	CASSATTNTGELFF	TGTGCCAGCAGCGCAACGACAAACACCGGGGAGCTGTTTTTT
TRBJ2-2	.	TRBV15	TRBD2	CATSRDRGGHSGELFF	TGTGCCACCAGCAGAGATCGCGGGGGGCATAGCGGGGAGCTGTTTTTT
TRBJ2-1	.	TRBV10-3	TRBD2	CAISEGIAGGDNEQFF	TGTGCCATCAGTGAGGGGATAGCGGGGGGGGACAATGAGCAGTTCTTC
TRBJ2-7	.	TRBV11-2	.	CASSSGYYEPYF	TGTGCCAGCAGCTCCGGATACTACGAGCCTTACTTC
TRBJ1-6	.	TRBV6-6	TRBD1	CASSSRQGKNSPLHF	TGTGCCAGCAGCTCCCGACAGGGGAAGAATTCACCCCTCCACTTT
TRBJ2-2	.	TRBV4-2	TRBD2	CASSQAGGGNTGELFF	TGTGCCAGCAGCCAAGCGGGGGGGGGGAACACCGGGGAGCTGTTTTTT
TRBJ1-2	few	TRBV28	.	CASSADSNYGYTF	TGTGCCAGCAGTGCCGACAGTAACTATGGCTACACCTTC
TRBJ2-7	.	TRBV6-1	TRBD2	CASSSLAETSYEQYF	TGTGCCAGCAGCTCACTAGCGGAGACCTCCTACGAGCAGTACTTC
TRBJ2-5	.	TRBV30	.	CAWSSRRGGGWETQYF	TGTGCCTGGAGTTCCCGAAGGGGGGGCGGTTGGGAGACCCAGTACTTC
TRBJ1-1	.	TRBV6-2/TRBV6-3	.	CASSYGGDTEALF	TGTGCCAGCAGTTATGGTGGAGACACTGAAGCTTTATTT
TRBJ2-5	few	TRBV30	.	CAWSLQETQYF	TGTGCCTGGAGTCTTCAAGAGACCCAGTACTTC
TRBJ2-3	.	TRBV2	.	CAVRGSTDTQYF	TGTGCCGTACGGGGGTCGACAGATACGCAGTATTTT
TRBJ2-2	.	TRBV11-3	.	CASSLGGGPAGELFF	TGTGCCAGCAGCTTAGGAGGTGGCCCTGCCGGGGAGCTGTTTTTT
TRBJ2-1	.	TRBV20-1	.	CSARSYNEQFF	TGCAGTGCTCGGTCCTACAATGAGCAGTTCTTC
TRBJ2-3	.	TRBV19	TRBD1	CASSARDSHTDTQYF	TGTGCCAGTAGTGCCCGGGACAGTCACACAGATACGCAGTATTTT
TRBJ1-1	.	TRBV20-1	.	CSARGLITDDTEAFF	TGCAGTGCTAGGGGCTTGATAACTGATGACACTGAAGCTTTCTTT
TRBJ2-7	many	TRBV12-3/TRBV12-4	TRBD2	CASSSREGLSSYEQYF	TGTGCCAGCAGTTCTAGGGAGGGGCTAAGCTCCTACGAGCAGTACTTC
TRBJ1-6	.	TRBV20-1	.	CSAAGYDHNSPLHW	TGCAGCGCGGCAGGGTATGACCATAATTCACCCCTCCACTGG
TRBJ1-6	.	TRBV7-9	.	CASSPEGVREPLHF	TGTGCCAGCAGCCCCGAAGGGGTAAGGGAACCCCTCCACTTT
TRBJ2-7	.	TRBV7-9	.	CASSFSMGGEQYF	TGTGCCAGCAGCTTTAGTATGGGAGGCGAGCAGTACTTC
TRBJ2-6	few	TRBV12-3/TRBV12-4	.	CASSYGGRAGSAGANVLTF	TGTGCCAGCAGTTATGGGGGTCGGGCAGGTAGCGCTGGGGCCAACGTCCTGACTTTC
TRBJ2-7	many	TRBV7-2	.	CASSSRRAASSYEQYF	TGTGCCAGCAGCTCCCGGAGAGCGGCGAGCTCCTACGAGCAGTACTTC
TRBJ2-4	.	TRBV7-2	.	CASSLDAGTKNIQYF	TGTGCCAGCAGCTTAGATGCAGGGACCAAAAACATTCAGTACTTC